Presented here are 8 T cell receptor beta chains from one specimen sequenced in a study of CD8+CD57+ T cells in acquired aplastic anemia. Genomic DNA was employed as the template in profiling TCR beta VDJ and CDR3. TCRdb re-called the reads with MiXCR, one entry per CDR3 protein. The sample consists of roughly 280,000 distinct CDR3 sequences, approximately 57% of them appearing once. For sequencing, patients were chosen who had shown expansion of CD8+CD57+ cells by flow cytometry. Source material: sorted CD4+, CD8+, or CD8+CD57+ T cells (not recorded which) from PBMCs. These receptors originate from a human donor with aplastic anemia.

The V gene is TRBV9, the J gene TRBJ2-1, with unresolved D. From germline, CDR1 is SGDLS and CDR2 YYNGEE. Trimming took off 0 bases at V and 6 bases at J, with 10 bases between the two ends. The CDR3 sequence is 14 residues long. CDR3 protein: CASSVGHLSNEQFF. CDR3 nucleotides: TGTGCCAGCAGCGTAGGCCACCTTAGCAATGAGCAGTTCTTC.

This clonotype has just a few counts. The rearrangement links TRBV7-3 to TRBJ2-1, with 8 nucleotides matching TRBD2. Trimming at V came to 4 bases and at J to 0 bases, leaving 5 bases not matched to a gene. The CDR3 spans 16 residues. CDR1 and CDR2 (germline): SGHTA, FQGTGA. The CDR3 here is CASSSVAGSSYNEQFF. CDR3 nucleotide sequence: TGTGCCAGCAGCTCCGTAGCGGGAAGCTCCTACAATGAGCAGTTCTTC.

V usage is TRBV29-1 and J usage is TRBJ2-5, with D unclear. This CDR3 spans 10 amino acids. Germline CDR1 is SQVTM and CDR2 is ANQGSEA. V was pared by 5 bases and J by 3 bases, with 4 bases between. CDR3 loop: CSVRKETQYF. CDR3 nucleotide sequence: TGCAGCGTTAGAAAAGAGACCCAGTACTTC.

This clonotype showed up just a few times. The chain combines TRBV15 with TRBJ1-1; D may be TRBD1 (5 bases). In germline, CDR1 is LNHNV, CDR2 YYDKDF (reference sequence). This CDR3 has 14 residues. V lost 4 bases and J lost 8, with 17 bases in between. CDR3 DNA sequence: TGTGCCACCAGCAAGCCAGACAGAGGAAGAGAAGCTTTCTTT. It encodes CATSKPDRGREAFF.

This clonotype was seen repeatedly, ten times or more. CDR3 loop: CASSLEDSNYGYTF. DNA for the CDR3: TGTGCCAGCAGCTTGGAGGACAGTAACTATGGCTACACCTTC. The J gene is TRBJ1-2, the V gene TRBV5-8; D might be TRBD1 (6 bases). V was trimmed by 0 bases and J by 1 base, leaving 7 bases between them. The CDR3 sequence is 14 residues long. Per germline, CDR1 SGHTS and CDR2 YDEGEE.

CDR3 DNA sequence: TGTGCCAGCAGCACTAGGGGCCTCTACGAGCAGTACTTC. Protein: CASSTRGLYEQYF. The chain joins TRBV12-3 or TRBV12-4 to TRBJ2-7; the D call may be TRBD1 or TRBD2 (5 bases each). The CDR3 length is 13 residues. V was pared by 6 bases and J by 3 bases, with 12 bases between.

The CDR3 loop reads CSARGRETNYGYTF. The CDR3 coding sequence is TGCAGTGCTAGGGGGCGGGAGACTAACTATGGCTACACCTTC. The gene calls are TRBV20-1 and TRBJ1-2, with D maybe TRBD1 (5 bases). Germline V gene sequence: CDR1 DFQATT, CDR2 SNEGSKA (reference sequence). The CDR3 spans 14 residues. Trimming took 3 bases from V and 0 from J, leaving 11 bases between them.

The chain recombines TRBV29-1 with TRBJ2-3; D is possibly TRBD1 (6 bases). The CDR3 sequence is 14 residues long. Germline V gives CDR1 SQVTM, CDR2 ANQGSEA. Trimming pared 6 bases from V and 0 bases from J, leaving 13 bases between. CDR3 loop: CSVGTPPSTDTQYF. The CDR3 DNA reads TGCAGCGTCGGGACACCTCCGAGCACAGATACGCAGTATTTT.